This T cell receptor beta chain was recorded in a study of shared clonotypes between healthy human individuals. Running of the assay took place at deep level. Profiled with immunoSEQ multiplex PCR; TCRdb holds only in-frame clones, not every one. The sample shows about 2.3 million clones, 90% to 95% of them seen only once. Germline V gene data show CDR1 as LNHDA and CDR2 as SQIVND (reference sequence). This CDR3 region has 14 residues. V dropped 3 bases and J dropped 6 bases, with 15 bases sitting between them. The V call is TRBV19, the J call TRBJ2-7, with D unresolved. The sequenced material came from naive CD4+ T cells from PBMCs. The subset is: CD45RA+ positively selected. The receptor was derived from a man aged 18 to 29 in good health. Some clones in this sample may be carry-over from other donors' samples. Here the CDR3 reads CASSMTIVRPEQYF. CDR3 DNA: TGTGCCAGTAGTATGACCATAGTCCGGCCCGAGCAGTACTTC.